This entry lists 28 T cell receptor beta chains sequenced from one sample in a study of cytomegalovirus exposure and HLA in healthy donors. Vbeta (60) and Jbeta (13) primers were used in the PCR. This table comes from immunoSEQ multiplex PCR, and its TCRdb copy is limited to in-frame clones, with some not included. Seen in this sample are about 88,000 clones; the ten most common clones hold just over 5.5%. The sample comprised PBMCs. The receptor set was obtained from a girl aged 10 to 17 in good health and CMV-seropositive.

The chain combines TRBV4-3 with TRBJ1-6; tentatively, D is TRBD1 (5 bases). This CDR3 region has 16 residues. Trimming took off 0 bases at V and 9 bases at J, with 15 bases between the two ends. Germline V gene data show CDR1 as LGHNA and CDR2 as YSLEER. CDR3 loop: CASSQDYRQGGSPLHF. In DNA form, the CDR3 reads TGCGCCAGCAGCCAAGATTATCGGCAGGGCGGTTCACCCCTCCACTTT.

V is TRBV19 and J is TRBJ2-7; 8 bases are a match to TRBD1. The junction had 0 bases not matched to a gene; V was cut back by 2 bases and J by 0 bases. The CDR3 totals 14 residues. From germline, CDR1 is LNHDA and CDR2 SQIVND (reference sequence). Here the CDR3 DNA reads TGTGCCAGTAGTATACAGGGGGCCTCCTACGAGCAGTACTTC. Amino acid sequence: CASSIQGASYEQYF.

The chain employs TRBV6-1 and TRBJ1-1, with D possibly TRBD1 on 6 matching bases. V was pared by 6 bases and J by 6 bases, with 14 bases between. The CDR3 runs 13 residues. Germline V gives CDR1 MNHNS, CDR2 SASEGT. The CDR3 reads CASSYTRTAEAFF. In nucleotides, the CDR3 is TGTGCCAGCAGCTACACCCGGACAGCTGAAGCTTTCTTT.

Turning to this clone: In the same sample, other DNA sequences code for this CDR3. This CDR3 reads CASSSGLAGGPQETQYF. The DNA for the CDR3 is TGTGCCAGCAGCTCGGGACTAGCGGGGGGGCCCCAAGAGACCCAGTACTTC. This sequence joins TRBV5-4 and TRBJ2-5; 16 positions agree with TRBD2. Losses at the gene ends were 3 bases for V and 1 base for J; bases not matched to a gene: 3. CDR3 length: 17 amino acids. Germline assignment: CDR1 SGHNT and CDR2 YYREEE (reference sequence).

The chain employs TRBV19 and TRBJ1-3; 7 positions match TRBD1. In germline, CDR1 is LNHDA, CDR2 SQIVND (reference sequence). CDR3 length equals 17 residues. V lost 3 bases to trimming and J lost 0 bases; unmatched junction nucleotides: 8. Here the CDR3 DNA reads TGTGCCAGTAGTATGACGGGACAGCAAAGCTCTGGAAACACCATATATTTT. Its translation: CASSMTGQQSSGNTIYF.

The rearrangement joins TRBV28 to TRBJ1-1, with 7 bases that match TRBD1. The CDR3 consists of 14 residues. The germline CDR1 and CDR2 sequences are MDHEN and SYDVKM. V gave up 6 bases and J gave up 0 bases; unmatched junction bases: 4. Here the CDR3 DNA reads TGTGCCAGCAGGGAGGGACAGTTGAACACTGAAGCTTTCTTT. It is translated as CASREGQLNTEAFF. Full variable domain (remainder filled in from reference TRBV28 and TRBJ1-1): DVKVTQSSRYLVKRTGEKVFLECVQDMDHENMFWYRQDPGLGLRLIYFSYDVKMKEKGDIPEGYSVSREKKERFSLILESASTNQTSMYLCASREGQLNTEAFFGQGTRLTVV.

The rearrangement joins TRBV6-5 to TRBJ2-7, with D possibly being TRBD1 (6 bases). This CDR3 comprises 14 residues. Germline lookup yields CDR1 MNHEY and CDR2 SVGAGI. Trimming took off 6 bases at V and 7 bases at J, with 19 bases between the two ends. This chain's CDR3 is CASRGRQDAGEQYV. The CDR3 nucleotides read TGTGCCAGCAGGGGCAGACAGGATGCAGGGGAGCAGTACGTC.

V gene TRBV2 combines with J gene TRBJ1-2; the D gene is possibly TRBD1 (6 bases). CDR3 size: 15 residues. Germline V gene sequence: CDR1 SNHLY, CDR2 FYNNEI. The V and J ends lost 3 bases and 2 bases respectively, with 13 bases between them. CDR3 nucleotides: TGTGCCAGCAGTGAGTCGGCAGGGGTCAACTATGGCTACACCTTC. Its translation: CASSESAGVNYGYTF. Full variable domain (missing parts from reference TRBV2 and TRBJ1-2): EPEVTQTPSHQVTQMGQEVILRCVPISNHLYFYWYRQILGQKVEFLVSFYNNEISEKSEIFDDQFSVERPDGSNFTLKIRSTKLEDSAMYFCASSESAGVNYGYTFGSGTRLTVV.

The V gene is TRBV11-2, the J gene TRBJ2-7; TRBD1 might be the D (6 bases). V was shortened by 3 bases and J by 2 bases, with 11 bases between the two germline ends. Looked up from germline, CDR1 is SGHAT and CDR2 is FQNNGV. CDR3 size: 14 residues. As DNA, the CDR3 is TGTGCCAGCAGCTTGGGCAGGGGAGCCTACGAGCAGTACGTC. Its translation: CASSLGRGAYEQYV.

The V gene is TRBV5-8, the J gene TRBJ1-6, with D tentatively TRBD1 (6 bases). V gave up 4 bases and J gave up 3 bases, with 8 bases separating them. The CDR3 has 14 residues. In germline, CDR1 is SGHTS, CDR2 YDEGEE. The CDR3 region is CASSLQGYNSPLHF. The CDR3 region has the DNA TGTGCCAGCAGCCTACAGGGCTATAATTCACCCCTCCACTTT.

The V and J genes are TRBV18 and TRBJ2-7; 7 bases are a match to TRBD1. The CDR3 contains 14 residues. The junction had 3 bases not matched to a gene; V was cut back by 1 base and J by 3 bases. Looked up from germline, CDR1 is KGHSH and CDR2 is LQKENI. DNA of the CDR3: TGTGCCAGCTCACCACGACAGGGCAACTACGAGCAGTACGTC. Its protein product is CASSPRQGNYEQYV.

This sequence joins TRBV2 and TRBJ1-5, with 8 bases fitting TRBD1. V shed 5 bases and J 1 base; nucleotides not matched to a gene: 4. CDR1 is SNHLY, CDR2 FYNNEI, per germline. The CDR3 runs 15 residues. CDR3 sequence (DNA): TGTGCCAGCAGTTCTCAGGGGGCGAGCAATCAGCCCCAGCATTTT. Its protein product is CASSSQGASNQPQHF. The whole variable domain, filled in from reference TRBV2 and TRBJ1-5, reads EPEVTQTPSHQVTQMGQEVILRCVPISNHLYFYWYRQILGQKVEFLVSFYNNEISEKSEIFDDQFSVERPDGSNFTLKIRSTKLEDSAMYFCASSSQGASNQPQHFGDGTRLSIL.

The chain couples TRBV18 to TRBJ2-3; D unclear. Trimming took off 5 bases at V and 5 bases at J, with 8 bases between the two ends. Germline CDR1 is KGHSH and CDR2 is LQKENI. The CDR3 has 12 amino acids. In DNA, the CDR3 is TGTGCCAGCTCAGCTTTAGTAGATACGCAGTATTTT. This codes for CASSALVDTQYF.

As concerns this clone: Sequence at one end of the junction differs from germline and may be a read error. This rearrangement joins TRBV19 to TRBJ2-1; 12 bases agree with TRBD2. The CDR3 covers 17 residues. The germline gives CDR1 LNHDA, CDR2 SQIVND (reference sequence). The CDR3 spells CASSMTSGGSSDNEQFF. The DNA for the CDR3 is TGTGCCAGTAGTATGACTAGCGGGGGAAGCTCCGACAATGAGCAGTTCTTC.

This chain connects TRBV7-6 to TRBJ2-2, with D possibly being TRBD1 (6 bases). Germline assignment: CDR1 SGHVS and CDR2 FNYEAQ. This CDR3 is 17 amino acids long. V shed 2 bases and J shed 5 bases, with 18 bases lying between them. CDR3 sequence: CASSLYQQTGGTGELFF. CDR3 DNA sequence: TGTGCCAGCAGCTTATACCAACAGACAGGCGGGACCGGGGAGCTGTTTTTT.

The chain combines TRBV4-3 with TRBJ2-3, with 11 bases aligning to TRBD1. Germline V lookup: CDR1 LGHNA, CDR2 YSLEER. CDR3 length: 17 residues. With 4 bases clipped from V and 3 bases from J, the junction kept 9 bases outside the gene matches. CDR3 sequence reads: CASSRLTGTGGTDTQYF. The CDR3 DNA reads as TGCGCCAGCAGCCGTCTAACTGGGACAGGGGGTACAGATACGCAGTATTTT.

This sequence joins TRBV14 and TRBJ2-7, with a weak D call TRBD1 (6 bases). The V end lost 6 bases, the J end lost 7 bases, and 16 bases lay between the germline ends. Germline V lookup: CDR1 SGHDN, CDR2 FVKESK. The CDR3 is made up of 13 amino acids. DNA of the CDR3: TGTGCCAGCAGACAAACAGGGAGTTGGGAGCAGTACTTC. Translated, it gives CASRQTGSWEQYF.

This chain joins TRBV5-4 and TRBJ1-2; 12 nucleotides agree with TRBD1. This CDR3 contains 15 residues. Germline V gene sequence: CDR1 SGHNT, CDR2 YYREEE (reference sequence). The V and J ends lost 4 bases and 7 bases, in that order; junction bases with no gene match: 8. CDR3 sequence reads: CASSAGQGASFGYTF. The CDR3 region has the DNA TGTGCCAGCAGCGCGGGACAGGGGGCGTCGTTTGGCTACACCTTC.

The chain links TRBV7-6 to TRBJ1-1; D uncertain. The CDR3 totals 14 residues. Germline CDR1 is SGHVS and CDR2 is FNYEAQ. The V end lost 0 bases, the J end lost 6 bases, and 11 bases lay between the germline ends. Here the CDR3 reads CASSLAGSRAEAFF. CDR3 sequence (DNA): TGTGCCAGCAGCTTAGCAGGGTCGCGGGCTGAAGCTTTCTTT.

This rearrangement joins TRBV18 to TRBJ1-6; perhaps TRBD1 as D (5 bases). The V end was cut by 5 bases, the J end by 7 bases, with 15 bases between. This CDR3 spans 15 amino acids. Per germline, CDR1 KGHSH and CDR2 LQKENI. In nucleotides, the CDR3 is TGTGCCAGCTCATCAACAGGAGTAGTAAATTCACCCCTCCACTTT. Protein product: CASSSTGVVNSPLHF.

The J gene is TRBJ2-1, the V gene TRBV15; 8 bases are a match to TRBD1. This CDR3 contains 16 residues. Germline V gene data show CDR1 as LNHNV and CDR2 as YYDKDF (reference sequence). J gave up 4 bases and V 9 bases, and 14 bases lay outside the gene matches. Written as DNA, the CDR3 is TGTGCCACGAAAGGCCCAGGACAGGGCAAGTACAATGAGCAGTTCTTC. Translated, it gives CATKGPGQGKYNEQFF. Looking up the rest from reference TRBV15 and TRBJ2-1 gives the full variable domain: DAMVIQNPRYQVTQFGKPVTLSCSQTLNHNVMYWYQQKSSQAPKLLFHYYDKDFNNEADTPDNFQSRRPNTSFCFLDIRSPGLGDTAMYLCATKGPGQGKYNEQFFGPGTRLTVL.

The chain joins TRBV19 to TRBJ1-5; a possible D gene is TRBD1 (5 bases). The CDR3 sequence is 15 residues long. The V end was cut by 3 bases, the J end by 0 bases, with 9 bases between. Germline V gene lookup returns CDR1 LNHDA and CDR2 SQIVND (reference sequence). The CDR3 sequence: CASSMDTYSNQPQHF. The CDR3 coding sequence is TGTGCCAGTAGTATGGACACATATAGCAATCAGCCCCAGCATTTT.

The chain carries TRBV6-1 and TRBJ2-1; the D gene is possibly TRBD2 (5 bases). The CDR3 totals 14 residues. CDR1 is MNHNS, CDR2 SASEGT, per germline. V lost 0 bases to trimming and J lost 12 bases, with 15 bases between them. CDR3 bases: TGTGCCAGCAGTGAAGCGTATAGAGGGCCTCGGCAGTTCTTC. Translated: CASSEAYRGPRQFF.

Considering frequency, this clone is medium-sized. J is TRBJ1-5 and V is TRBV10-3; 12 bases fit TRBD1. CDR1 ENHRY and CDR2 SYGVKD come from the germline V gene. This CDR3 comprises 14 residues. Unmatched junction bases numbered 10, after V lost 10 bases and J lost 9 bases. DNA of the CDR3: TGTGCCACGGGACAGGGGGCCTCCGTGATGCCCCAGCATTTT. This encodes CATGQGASVMPQHF.

The CDR3 reads CASSLTGDNSPLHF. As DNA, the CDR3 is TGTGCCAGCAGCTTAACCGGGGATAATTCACCCCTCCACTTT. This chain connects TRBV7-9 to TRBJ1-6; no definite D call. The CDR3 extends over 14 amino acids. The germline V gene has CDR1 SEHNR and CDR2 FQNEAQ (reference sequence). V lost 2 bases to trimming and J lost 5 bases, with 7 bases between them.

The CDR3 coding sequence is TGTGCCACCGAGGGGAGGGCGGAGGAAGCTTTCTTT. This gives the protein CATEGRAEEAFF. The chain recombines TRBV25-1 with TRBJ1-1; a weak D match, TRBD1 (5 bases). V was trimmed by 10 bases and J by 8 bases, leaving 17 bases between them. This CDR3 comprises 12 residues. Germline values: CDR1 MGHDK, CDR2 SYGVNS.

The genes are TRBV6-1 and TRBJ2-7; D remains unclear. V lost 5 bases, J lost 3 bases, and 11 bases lay in between. The CDR3 is 13 residues long. Per germline, CDR1 MNHNS and CDR2 SASEGT. CDR3 in DNA: TGTGCCAGCAGTCCCAACTACAACTACGAGCAGTACTTC. It encodes CASSPNYNYEQYF.

The chain uses TRBV7-9 and TRBJ2-3, with TRBD1 matching 8 bases. The V gene's germline CDR1 is SEHNR and CDR2 FQNEAQ (reference sequence). This CDR3 region has 16 residues. The trim removed 5 bases at V and 5 bases at J, leaving 12 bases unmatched. CDR3 loop: CASSATGQGLRDTQYF. DNA for the CDR3: TGTGCCAGCAGCGCCACAGGACAGGGACTTAGAGATACGCAGTATTTT.